One and the same sample provided the 28 T cell receptor beta chains below, sequenced in a study of blood T cell repertoires in COVID-19. Clones were sequenced by immunoSEQ multiplex PCR, and TCRdb holds only the in-frame ones, with some missing. The sample records around 150,000 clones, approximately 86% being singletons. Sequenced: peripheral blood. The receptors shown here come from a man aged 55 to 70 with acute or convalescent COVID-19.

The CDR3 sequence: CASSPRQGTDTQYF. CDR3 sequence (DNA): TGTGCCAGCTCACCACGACAGGGGACAGATACGCAGTATTTT. V gene TRBV18 combines with J gene TRBJ2-3; TRBD1 agrees at 8 bases. V dropped 1 base and J dropped 3; count of bases not matched to a gene: 0. In germline, CDR1 is KGHSH, CDR2 LQKENI. The CDR3 is 14 residues long.

The count of this clone is one. J is TRBJ2-3 and V is TRBV11-2; unclear D gene. Per germline, CDR1 SGHAT and CDR2 FQNNGV. CDR3 size: 12 residues. V dropped 5 bases and J dropped 6 bases, with 9 bases sitting between them. CDR3 DNA sequence: TGTGCCAGCAGCGGATCCGGGGATACGCAGTATTTT. Protein sequence: CASSGSGDTQYF.

The chain has TRBV7-6 and TRBJ2-2, with 7 bases aligning to TRBD2. V gave up 4 bases and J gave up 5 bases; unmatched junction bases: 4. This CDR3 is 14 amino acids long. Germline assignment: CDR1 SGHVS and CDR2 FNYEAQ. CDR3 nucleotide sequence: TGTGCCAGCAGCTGGGGAGGGGATACCGGGGAGCTGTTTTTT. It translates to CASSWGGDTGELFF.

Concerning this clone: The sample contains more than one DNA sequence encoding this CDR3. CDR3 DNA sequence: TGTGCCAGCAGCTCGGGACAGCCCAACACTGAAGCTTTCTTT. It translates to CASSSGQPNTEAFF. The chain couples TRBV5-4 to TRBJ1-1; 7 bases agree with TRBD1. CDR3 length: 14 residues. Losses at the gene ends were 3 bases for V and 2 bases for J; bases not matched to a gene: 4. Germline-derived CDR1 and CDR2 are SGHNT and YYREEE (reference sequence).

V is TRBV24-1 and J is TRBJ2-7; 7 positions match TRBD1. The V and J ends lost 2 bases and 12 bases, in that order; junction bases with no gene match: 6. The germline gives CDR1 KGHDR, CDR2 SFDVKD. This CDR3 contains 12 residues. The CDR3 coding sequence is TGTGCCACCAGTGATTATGGGACAGAGTCGTACTTC. This gives the protein CATSDYGTESYF.

The V and J genes are TRBV19 and TRBJ2-5, with 9 bases identical to TRBD2. Germline-derived CDR1 and CDR2 are LNHDA and SQIVND (reference sequence). V lost 8 bases to trimming and J lost 4 bases; unmatched junction nucleotides: 11. This CDR3 region has 15 residues. CDR3 residues: CASRRGGGSGETQYF. The CDR3 bases are TGTGCCAGTCGGCGCGGGGGGGGGAGTGGAGAGACCCAGTACTTC.

CDR3 residues: CASTRIGTRINEQFF. The CDR3 DNA is TGTGCCAGCACCCGAATAGGGACTAGGATTAATGAGCAGTTCTTC. This chain joins TRBV11-2 and TRBJ2-1; 8 positions match TRBD2. Per germline, CDR1 SGHAT and CDR2 FQNNGV. This CDR3 is built from 15 residues. The J segment lost 7 bases and the V segment lost 7 bases, leaving 12 bases of the junction unmatched.

The rearrangement links TRBV29-1 to TRBJ1-3, with 7 bases aligning to TRBD1. The length of the CDR3 is 13 residues. The germline CDR1 and CDR2 sequences are SQVTM and ANQGSEA. Unmatched junction bases numbered 5, after V lost 6 bases and J lost 3 bases. The CDR3 is CSVSTGVGNTIYF. In nucleotides, the CDR3 is TGCAGCGTCTCTACAGGGGTTGGAAACACCATATATTTT.

V is TRBV2 and J is TRBJ1-4, with TRBD1 identical over 12 bases. V lost 7 bases and J lost 0; bases outside the gene matches: 6. The germline V gene has CDR1 SNHLY and CDR2 FYNNEI. CDR3 size: 17 residues. CDR3 sequence reads: CASTRDRGLSTNEKLFF. The CDR3, as DNA: TGTGCCAGCACCCGGGACAGGGGGCTTTCAACTAATGAAAAACTGTTTTTT.

The count of this clone is one. The chain uses TRBV2 and TRBJ1-3, with TRBD1 matching 7 bases. V lost 1 base, J lost 2 bases, and 5 bases stayed unmatched. The CDR3 is made up of 16 amino acids. Germline V gene lookup returns CDR1 SNHLY and CDR2 FYNNEI. The CDR3 protein is CASSEDRGMTGNTIYF. CDR3 DNA: TGTGCCAGCAGTGAAGACAGGGGCATGACTGGAAACACCATATATTTT.

The chain employs TRBV30 and TRBJ1-3; D call uncertain. Germline V gene sequence: CDR1 GTSNPN, CDR2 SVGIG (reference sequence). CDR3 length equals 14 residues. Trimming stripped 0 bases from V and 2 bases from J, with 8 bases between. This chain's CDR3 is CAWSVGGTGNTIYF. CDR3 nucleotide sequence: TGTGCCTGGAGTGTCGGCGGTACTGGAAACACCATATATTTT.

This clone was found a few times. The genes are TRBV15 and TRBJ1-1, with 8 bases lining up with TRBD1. Per germline, CDR1 LNHNV and CDR2 YYDKDF (reference sequence). V was clipped by 5 bases and J by 0 bases; unmatched bases: 5. There are 15 residues in the CDR3. CDR3 in DNA: TGTGCCACCAGCGGGCAGGGGGCCGTGAACACTGAAGCTTTCTTT. It codes for CATSGQGAVNTEAFF. Drawing the rest from reference TRBV15 and TRBJ1-1, the complete variable domain is DAMVIQNPRYQVTQFGKPVTLSCSQTLNHNVMYWYQQKSSQAPKLLFHYYDKDFNNEADTPDNFQSRRPNTSFCFLDIRSPGLGDTAMYLCATSGQGAVNTEAFFGQGTRLTVV.

This chain uses TRBV10-1 with TRBJ2-2, with 10 bases identical to TRBD2. The CDR3 runs to 18 residues. Germline V gene lookup returns CDR1 WNHNN and CDR2 SYGVQD (reference sequence). The V and J ends lost 2 bases and 4 bases, in that order; junction bases with no gene match: 10. In DNA, the CDR3 is TGCGCCAGCAGTGAGGGTCCAGCGGGAGGGCCGGTCACCGGGGAGCTGTTTTTT. This codes for CASSEGPAGGPVTGELFF.

The V and J genes are TRBV28 and TRBJ1-5; no definite D call. The V gene's germline CDR1 is MDHEN and CDR2 SYDVKM. Trimming pared 2 bases from V and 1 base from J, leaving 12 bases between. The CDR3 has 16 amino acids. CDR3 residues: CASSLRSGLSNQPQHF. In DNA form, the CDR3 reads TGTGCCAGCAGTTTACGCTCGGGTTTGAGCAATCAGCCCCAGCATTTT.

The chain combines TRBV29-1 with TRBJ1-1, with 7 positions matching TRBD1. V was clipped by 8 bases and J by 2 bases; unmatched bases: 8. Germline CDR1 SQVTM, CDR2 ANQGSEA. The CDR3 runs 13 residues. Here the CDR3 reads CSTWTGSNTEAFF. CDR3 nucleotides: TGCAGCACCTGGACAGGCTCAAACACTGAAGCTTTCTTT.

This chain uses TRBV2 with TRBJ1-2; TRBD1 might be the D (5 bases). The CDR3 is 15 residues long. V lost 2 bases and J lost 3, with 13 bases in between. The germline CDR1 and CDR2 sequences are SNHLY and FYNNEI. CDR3 DNA sequence: TGTGCCAGCAGTGAATTAAGACAGTTCGACTATGGCTACACCTTC. Its translation: CASSELRQFDYGYTF.

This chain links TRBV18 with TRBJ2-7; TRBD1 aligns across 10 bases. The CDR3 extends over 14 amino acids. The germline CDR1 and CDR2 sequences are KGHSH and LQKENI. With V trimmed by 4 bases and J by 3 bases, 3 bases remained unmatched. CDR3 sequence reads: CASSRDRGLYEQYF. In DNA, the CDR3 is TGTGCCAGCTCACGGGACAGGGGTCTCTACGAGCAGTACTTC.

The rearrangement links TRBV27 to TRBJ2-7; 9 bases line up with TRBD2. The CDR3 totals 15 residues. Germline V lookup: CDR1 MNHEY, CDR2 SMNVEV (reference sequence). Unmatched junction bases numbered 13, after V lost 8 bases and J lost 5 bases. The CDR3 protein is CASGTFGTSQDEQYF. The CDR3 DNA reads as TGTGCCAGCGGAACGTTCGGGACTAGCCAAGACGAGCAGTACTTC.

The gene calls are TRBV5-1 and TRBJ2-2, with TRBD1 matching over 9 bases. The CDR3 covers 15 residues. CDR1 and CDR2 (germline): SGHRS, YFSETQ. After removal of 4 bases from V and 4 bases from J, the junction contained 5 bases not matched to a gene. CDR3: CASSHGTGSTGELFF. The CDR3 DNA sequence: TGCGCCAGCAGCCATGGGACAGGGTCCACCGGGGAGCTGTTTTTT.

The chain joins TRBV11-2 to TRBJ2-1, with TRBD2 as a possible D gene (6 bases). CDR1 is SGHAT and CDR2 is FQNNGV in the germline V gene. Trimming stripped 6 bases from V and 6 bases from J, with 12 bases between. The CDR3 sequence is 13 residues long. In DNA form, the CDR3 reads TGTGCCAGCAGTTACCTAGCGTCCAATGAGCAGTTCTTC. It translates to CASSYLASNEQFF.

The rearrangement uses TRBV28 and TRBJ2-7, with 8 bases fitting TRBD2. V shed 6 bases, J shed 0 bases, and the junction held 10 bases outside the gene matches. CDR3 length: 16 residues. Per the germline V gene, CDR1 is MDHEN and CDR2 is SYDVKM. CDR3 sequence (DNA): TGTGCCAGCAGCCTAAGTTCGGGAGGGGGCTCCTACGAGCAGTACTTC. Translating gives CASSLSSGGGSYEQYF.

V gene TRBV28 combines with J gene TRBJ1-1; perhaps TRBD1 as D (5 bases). Trimming stripped 3 bases from V and 4 bases from J, with 15 bases between. This CDR3 region has 15 residues. Per germline, CDR1 MDHEN and CDR2 SYDVKM. The CDR3 region has the DNA TGTGCCAGCAGTTTTAAAACTGGGCAGGGCACTGAAGCTTTCTTT. This encodes CASSFKTGQGTEAFF.

This clone was seen more than once but under ten times. The chain employs TRBV19 and TRBJ2-2; 7 bases align to TRBD1. Germline assignment: CDR1 LNHDA and CDR2 SQIVND (reference sequence). This CDR3 has 14 residues. With 10 bases clipped from V and 7 bases from J, the junction kept 12 bases outside the gene matches. CDR3 sequence: CAIRRQGNVGELFF. CDR3 coding DNA: TGTGCCATTCGTCGACAGGGAAATGTCGGGGAGCTGTTTTTT.

V and J are TRBV7-8 and TRBJ2-5; maybe TRBD2 (5 bases). This CDR3 region has 15 residues. The V and J ends lost 2 bases and 7 bases respectively, with 17 bases between them. Germline CDR1 reads SGHVS; CDR2 reads FQNEAQ. The CDR3 is CASSLTFGLEGTQYF. CDR3 nucleotide sequence: TGTGCCAGCAGCTTAACGTTTGGGCTAGAGGGGACCCAGTACTTC.

The chain uses TRBV28 and TRBJ1-2; weak D call: TRBD1 (6 bases). The CDR3 is 15 residues long. The V gene's germline CDR1 is MDHEN and CDR2 SYDVKM. Trimming cost V 5 bases and J 7 bases, with 20 bases left between them. The CDR3 region is CASSDTGPRGGGYTF. CDR3 DNA sequence: TGTGCCAGCAGTGATACGGGCCCCCGAGGGGGTGGCTACACCTTC.

In this sample, this clone turned up a few times. V gene TRBV5-8 combines with J gene TRBJ2-6; D remains unclear. CDR3 length: 13 amino acids. V was cut by 6 bases and J by 0 bases, with 4 bases left in between. The germline V gene encodes CDR1 SGHTS and CDR2 YDEGEE. CDR3 sequence: CASTHSGANVLTF. In DNA form, the CDR3 reads TGTGCCAGCACCCACTCTGGGGCCAACGTCCTGACTTTC.

V is TRBV2 and J is TRBJ1-1; TRBD1 aligns across 8 bases. The germline CDR1 and CDR2 sequences are SNHLY and FYNNEI. Losses at the gene ends were 2 bases for V and 4 bases for J; bases not matched to a gene: 6. This CDR3 contains 15 residues. CDR3 in amino acids: CASSEQQGGSTEAFF. The CDR3 region has the DNA TGTGCCAGCAGTGAACAACAGGGGGGGAGCACTGAAGCTTTCTTT.

J is TRBJ2-3 and V is TRBV7-3; tentatively, D is TRBD1 (5 bases). CDR1 and CDR2 (germline): SGHTA, FQGTGA. Trimming took off 2 bases at V and 6 bases at J, with 12 bases between the two ends. The CDR3 sequence is 14 residues long. The DNA of the CDR3 is TGTGCCAGCAGCTTAGGACAACCCGGGGATACGCAGTATTTT. Its protein is CASSLGQPGDTQYF.